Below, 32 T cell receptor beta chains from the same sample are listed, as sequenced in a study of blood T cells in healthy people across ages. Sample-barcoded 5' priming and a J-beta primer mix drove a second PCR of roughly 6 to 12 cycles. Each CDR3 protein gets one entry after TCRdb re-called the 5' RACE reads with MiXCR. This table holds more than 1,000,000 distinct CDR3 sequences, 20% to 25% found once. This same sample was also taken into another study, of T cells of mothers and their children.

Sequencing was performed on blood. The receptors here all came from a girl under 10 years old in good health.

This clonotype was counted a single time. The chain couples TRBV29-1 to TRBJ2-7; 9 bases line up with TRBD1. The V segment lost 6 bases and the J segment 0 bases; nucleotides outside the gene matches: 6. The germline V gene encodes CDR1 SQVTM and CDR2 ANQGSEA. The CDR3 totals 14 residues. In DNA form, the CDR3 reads TGCAGCGTCTACGACAGGGGGAGCTCCTACGAGCAGTACTTC. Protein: CSVYDRGSSYEQYF.

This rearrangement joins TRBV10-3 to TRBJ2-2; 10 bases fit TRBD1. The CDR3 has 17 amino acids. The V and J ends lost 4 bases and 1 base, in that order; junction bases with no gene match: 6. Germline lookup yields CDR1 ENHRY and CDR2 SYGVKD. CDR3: CAISVRGQGQNTGELFF. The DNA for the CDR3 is TGTGCCATCAGTGTGAGGGGACAGGGGCAGAACACCGGGGAGCTGTTTTTT.

In nucleotides, the CDR3 is TGTGCCACCAGCAGAGGGGCTAGCGGGAGGAACAATGAGCAGTTCTTC. This encodes CATSRGASGRNNEQFF. The chain links TRBV15 to TRBJ2-5, with 11 bases fitting TRBD2. The DNA end is more similar to TRBJ2-1, so the J call may be wrong. Germline V gene lookup returns CDR1 LNHNV and CDR2 YYDKDF (reference sequence). The CDR3 is 16 amino acids.

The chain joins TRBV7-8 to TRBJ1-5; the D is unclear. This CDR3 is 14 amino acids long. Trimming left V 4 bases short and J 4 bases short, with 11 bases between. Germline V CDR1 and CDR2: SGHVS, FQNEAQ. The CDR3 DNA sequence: TGTGCCAGCAGCTCCCGGACGGAAAATCAGCCCCAGCATTTT. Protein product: CASSSRTENQPQHF.

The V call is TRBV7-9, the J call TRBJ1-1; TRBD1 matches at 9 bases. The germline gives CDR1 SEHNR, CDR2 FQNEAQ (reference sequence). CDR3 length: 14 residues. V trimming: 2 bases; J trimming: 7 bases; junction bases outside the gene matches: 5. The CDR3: CASSLWGQGGEAFF. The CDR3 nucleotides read TGTGCCAGCAGCTTATGGGGACAGGGCGGTGAAGCTTTCTTT.

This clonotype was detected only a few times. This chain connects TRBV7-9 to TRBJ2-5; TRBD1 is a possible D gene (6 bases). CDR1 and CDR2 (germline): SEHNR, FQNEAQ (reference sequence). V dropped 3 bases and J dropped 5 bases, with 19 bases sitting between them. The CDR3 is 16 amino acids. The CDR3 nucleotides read TGTGCCAGCAGCTTGGAACCTACAGGGTTGGGGGAGACCCAGTACTTC. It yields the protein CASSLEPTGLGETQYF.

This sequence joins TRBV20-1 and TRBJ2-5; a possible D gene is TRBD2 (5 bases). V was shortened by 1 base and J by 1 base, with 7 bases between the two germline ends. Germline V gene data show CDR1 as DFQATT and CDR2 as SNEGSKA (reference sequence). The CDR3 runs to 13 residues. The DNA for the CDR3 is TGCAGTGCTAGAGGGGAGTCCCAAGAGACCCAGTACTTC. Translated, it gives CSARGESQETQYF.

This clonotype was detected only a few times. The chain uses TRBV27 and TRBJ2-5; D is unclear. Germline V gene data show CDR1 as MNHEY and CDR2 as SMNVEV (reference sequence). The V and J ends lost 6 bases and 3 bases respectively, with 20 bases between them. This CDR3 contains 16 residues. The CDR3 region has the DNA TGTGCCAGCAGCGTTACAAAGCCGGCCAGGAAAGAGACCCAGTACTTC. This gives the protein CASSVTKPARKETQYF.

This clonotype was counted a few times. CDR3 in amino acids: CASSYSTPGQRGQPQHF. The CDR3 nucleotides read TGTGCCAGCAGTTACTCGACGCCGGGACAGAGAGGTCAGCCCCAGCATTTT. The chain has TRBV6-2 or TRBV6-3 and TRBJ1-5, with 7 bases aligning to TRBD1. This CDR3 is 17 amino acids long. With V trimmed by 0 bases and J by 6 bases, 11 bases remained unmatched. Per the germline V gene, CDR1 is MNHEY and CDR2 is SVGEGT.

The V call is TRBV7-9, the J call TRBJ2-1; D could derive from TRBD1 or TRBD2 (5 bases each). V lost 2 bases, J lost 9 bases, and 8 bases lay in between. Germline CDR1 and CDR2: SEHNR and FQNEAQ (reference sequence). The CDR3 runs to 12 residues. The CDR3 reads CASSLRDPEQFF. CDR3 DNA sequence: TGTGCCAGCAGCTTAAGGGACCCTGAGCAGTTCTTC.

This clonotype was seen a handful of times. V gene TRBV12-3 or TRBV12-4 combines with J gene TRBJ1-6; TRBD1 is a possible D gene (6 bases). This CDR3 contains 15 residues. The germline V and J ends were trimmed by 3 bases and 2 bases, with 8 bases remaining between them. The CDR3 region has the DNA TGTGCCAGCAGTTTCTCAGGGGCCTATAATTCACCCCTCCACTTT. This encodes CASSFSGAYNSPLHF.

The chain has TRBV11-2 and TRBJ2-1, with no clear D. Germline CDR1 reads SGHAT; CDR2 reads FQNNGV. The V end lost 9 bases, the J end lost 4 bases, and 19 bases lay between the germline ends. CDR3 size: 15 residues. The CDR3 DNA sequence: TGTGCCAGTCGGCTAGGTGGAGATTTATACAATGAGCAGTTCTTC. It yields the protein CASRLGGDLYNEQFF.

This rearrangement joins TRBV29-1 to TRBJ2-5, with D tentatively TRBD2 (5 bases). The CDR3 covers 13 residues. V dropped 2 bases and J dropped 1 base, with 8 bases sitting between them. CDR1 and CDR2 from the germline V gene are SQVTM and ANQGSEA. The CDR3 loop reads CSVEPGSQETQYF. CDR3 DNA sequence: TGCAGCGTTGAACCGGGATCCCAAGAGACCCAGTACTTC.

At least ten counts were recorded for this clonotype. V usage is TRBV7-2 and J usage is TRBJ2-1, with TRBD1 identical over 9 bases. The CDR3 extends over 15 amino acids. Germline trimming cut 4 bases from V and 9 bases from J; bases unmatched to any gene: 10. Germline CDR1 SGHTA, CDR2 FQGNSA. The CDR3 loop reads CASSSPGQGMGEQFF. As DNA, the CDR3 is TGTGCCAGCAGCTCCCCGGGACAGGGTATGGGTGAGCAGTTCTTC.

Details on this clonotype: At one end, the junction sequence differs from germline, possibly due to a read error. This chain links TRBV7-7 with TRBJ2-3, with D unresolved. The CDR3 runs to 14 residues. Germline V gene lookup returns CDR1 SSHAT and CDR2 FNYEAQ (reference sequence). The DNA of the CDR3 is TGTGCTAGCAGCTTAATTAGTCGCACAGATACGCAGTATTTT. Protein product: CASSLISRTDTQYF.

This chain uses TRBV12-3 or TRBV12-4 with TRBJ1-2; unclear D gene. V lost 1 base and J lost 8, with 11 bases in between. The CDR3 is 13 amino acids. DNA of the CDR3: TGTGCCAGCAGTTTAGGATTCCGTTCCGGCTACACCTTC. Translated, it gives CASSLGFRSGYTF.

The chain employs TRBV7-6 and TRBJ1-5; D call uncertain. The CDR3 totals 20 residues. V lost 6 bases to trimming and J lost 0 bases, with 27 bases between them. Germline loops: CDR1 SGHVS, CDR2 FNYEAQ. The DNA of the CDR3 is TGTGCCAGCAGTTCGATTTTAGATGGCCCCGGCGGAGGTAGCAATCAGCCCCAGCATTTT. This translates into CASSSILDGPGGGSNQPQHF. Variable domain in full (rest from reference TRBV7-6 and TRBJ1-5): GAGVSQSPRYKVTKRGQDVALRCDPISGHVSLYWYRQALGQGPEFLTYFNYEAQQDKSGLPNDRFSAERPEGSISTLTIQRTEQRDSAMYRCASSSILDGPGGGSNQPQHFGDGTRLSIL.

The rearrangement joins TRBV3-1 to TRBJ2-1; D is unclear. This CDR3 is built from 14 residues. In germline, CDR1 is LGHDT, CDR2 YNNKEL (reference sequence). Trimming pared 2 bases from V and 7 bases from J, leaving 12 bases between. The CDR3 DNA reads TGTGCCAGCAGCCAATTAGCCAGCCAAAATGAGCAGTTCTTC. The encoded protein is CASSQLASQNEQFF.

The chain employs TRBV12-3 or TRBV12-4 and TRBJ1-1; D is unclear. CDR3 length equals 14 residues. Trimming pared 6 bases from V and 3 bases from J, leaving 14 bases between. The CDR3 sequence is CASSPQAGHTEAFF. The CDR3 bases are TGTGCCAGCAGCCCTCAAGCCGGCCACACTGAAGCTTTCTTT.

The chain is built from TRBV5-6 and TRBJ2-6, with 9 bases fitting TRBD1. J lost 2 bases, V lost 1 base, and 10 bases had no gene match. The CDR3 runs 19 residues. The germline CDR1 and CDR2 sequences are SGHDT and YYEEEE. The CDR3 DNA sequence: TGTGCCAGCAGCTTGAGATTGTGGGACAGGGTCCCTGGGGCCAACGTCCTGACTTTC. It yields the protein CASSLRLWDRVPGANVLTF.

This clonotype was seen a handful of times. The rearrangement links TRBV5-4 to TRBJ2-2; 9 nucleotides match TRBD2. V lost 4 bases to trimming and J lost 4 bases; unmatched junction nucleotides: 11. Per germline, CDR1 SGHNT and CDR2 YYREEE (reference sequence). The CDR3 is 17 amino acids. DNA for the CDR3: TGTGCCAGCAGCCAGCCCCGGCTAGCGGGAACCACCGGGGAGCTGTTTTTT. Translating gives CASSQPRLAGTTGELFF.

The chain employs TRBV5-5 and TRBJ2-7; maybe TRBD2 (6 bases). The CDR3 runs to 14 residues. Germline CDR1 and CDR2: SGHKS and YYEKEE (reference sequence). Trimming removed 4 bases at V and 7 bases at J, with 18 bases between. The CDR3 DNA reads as TGTGCCAGCAGCGGAGGGGTTACCTGGGGGGAGCAGTACTTC. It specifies CASSGGVTWGEQYF.

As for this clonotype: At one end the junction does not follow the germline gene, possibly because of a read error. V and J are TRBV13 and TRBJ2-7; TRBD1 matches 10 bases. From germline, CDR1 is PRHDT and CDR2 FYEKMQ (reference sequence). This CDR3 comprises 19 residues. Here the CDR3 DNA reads TGTGCCAGCAGCTTAGGCCTCCCGACCGGGACAGGGGCTGTCTACGAGCGGTACTTC. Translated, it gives CASSLGLPTGTGAVYERYF.

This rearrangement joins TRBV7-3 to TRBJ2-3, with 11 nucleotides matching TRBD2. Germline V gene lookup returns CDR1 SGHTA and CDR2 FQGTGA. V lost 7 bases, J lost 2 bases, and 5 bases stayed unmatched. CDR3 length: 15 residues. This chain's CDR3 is CASTLLAGDTDTQYF. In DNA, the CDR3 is TGTGCCAGCACCCTACTAGCGGGGGACACAGATACGCAGTATTTT.

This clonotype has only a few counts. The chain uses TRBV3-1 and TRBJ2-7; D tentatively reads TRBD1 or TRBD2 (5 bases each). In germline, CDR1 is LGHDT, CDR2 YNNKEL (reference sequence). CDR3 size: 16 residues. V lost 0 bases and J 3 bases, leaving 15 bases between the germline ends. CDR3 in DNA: TGTGCCAGCAGCCAAGATTCCGGGGCCTCGTACTACGAGCAGTACTTC. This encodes CASSQDSGASYYEQYF.

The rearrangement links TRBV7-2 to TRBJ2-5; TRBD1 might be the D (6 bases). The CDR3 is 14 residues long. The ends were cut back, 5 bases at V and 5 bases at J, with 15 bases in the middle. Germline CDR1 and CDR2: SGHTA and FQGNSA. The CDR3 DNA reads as TGTGCCAGCAGCCCATCAGGGGCTCGGGAGACCCAGTACTTC. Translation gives CASSPSGARETQYF. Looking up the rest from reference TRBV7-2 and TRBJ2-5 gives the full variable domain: GAGVSQSPSNKVTEKGKDVELRCDPISGHTALYWYRQSLGQGLEFLIYFQGNSAPDKSGLPSDRFSAERTGGSVSTLTIQRTQQEDSAVYLCASSPSGARETQYFGPGTRLLVL.

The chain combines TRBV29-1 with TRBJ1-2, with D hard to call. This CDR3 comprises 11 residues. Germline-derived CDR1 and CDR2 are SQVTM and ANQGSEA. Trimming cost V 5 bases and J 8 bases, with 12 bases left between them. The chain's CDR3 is CSVLETGGYTF. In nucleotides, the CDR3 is TGCAGCGTTTTGGAGACTGGGGGCTACACCTTC.

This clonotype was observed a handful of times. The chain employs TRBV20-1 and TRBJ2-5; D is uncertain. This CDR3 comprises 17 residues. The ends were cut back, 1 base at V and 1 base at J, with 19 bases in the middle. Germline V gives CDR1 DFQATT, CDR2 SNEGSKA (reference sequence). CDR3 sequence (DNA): TGCAGTGCTAGAGCCTTGGTGTCGGGCTACGCCCAAGAGACCCAGTACTTC. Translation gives CSARALVSGYAQETQYF.

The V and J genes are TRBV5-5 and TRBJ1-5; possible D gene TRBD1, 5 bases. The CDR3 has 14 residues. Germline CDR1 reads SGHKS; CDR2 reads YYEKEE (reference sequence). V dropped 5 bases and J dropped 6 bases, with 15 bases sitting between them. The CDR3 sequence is CASSPDMIRQPQHF. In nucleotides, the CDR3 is TGTGCCAGCAGTCCGGACATGATCCGTCAGCCCCAGCATTTT. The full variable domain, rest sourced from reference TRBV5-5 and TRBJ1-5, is DAGVTQSPTHLIKTRGQQVTLRCSPISGHKSVSWYQQVLGQGPQFIFQYYEKEERGRGNFPDRFSARQFPNYSSELNVNALLLGDSALYLCASSPDMIRQPQHFGDGTRLSIL.

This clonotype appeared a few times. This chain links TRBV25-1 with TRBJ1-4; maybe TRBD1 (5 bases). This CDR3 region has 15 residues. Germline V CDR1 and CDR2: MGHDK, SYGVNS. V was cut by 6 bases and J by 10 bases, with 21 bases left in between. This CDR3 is CASSVVAGRGAKLFF. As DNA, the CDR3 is TGTGCCAGCAGCGTCGTGGCAGGGAGAGGGGCAAAACTGTTTTTT.

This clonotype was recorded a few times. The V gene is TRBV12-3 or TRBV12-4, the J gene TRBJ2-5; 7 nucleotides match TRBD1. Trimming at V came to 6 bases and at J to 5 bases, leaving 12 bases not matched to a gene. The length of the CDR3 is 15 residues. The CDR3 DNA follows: TGTGCCAGCAGCCTACTAGGGGGCTCGGGGGAGACCCAGTACTTC. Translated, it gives CASSLLGGSGETQYF.

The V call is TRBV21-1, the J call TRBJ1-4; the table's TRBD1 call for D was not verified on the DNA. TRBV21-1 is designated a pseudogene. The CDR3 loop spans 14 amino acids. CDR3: CASSKRQGHEKLFF. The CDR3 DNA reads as TGTGCCAGCAGCAAAAGACAGGGTCATGAAAAACTGTTTTTT.